Listed below are T cell receptor beta chains from one sample, sequenced in a study of T-cell reconstitution after alpha-beta-depleted transplantation in children. TCRdb re-called the PCR reads through MiXCR, storing one row per CDR3 protein. In the table there are under 850,000 distinct CDR3 sequences, 13% of which are singletons. The starting material was PBMCs, obtained before TCRalphabeta/CD19-depleted stem cell transplant. These receptors were taken from a girl under 10 years old with congenital amegakaryocytic thrombocytopenia, due to receive a stem cell transplant. Each CDR3 is given with its conserved first and last residue. A D gene is named only where the DNA matches it firmly. Only some rows state a clone size, as once, few, many or a class for expanded clones.

TRBV25-1	NA	TRBD1	TRBJ1-1	CASSEFRDRVYTEAFF	TGTGCCAGCAGTGAATTCAGGGACAGGGTGTACACTGAAGCTTTCTTT
TRBV20-1	few	TRBD2	TRBJ2-1	CSASLWGGSSYNEQFF	TGCAGTGCTAGCTTGTGGGGCGGGAGCTCCTACAATGAGCAGTTCTTC
TRBV20-1	many	NA	TRBJ2-3	CSASERGPHTDTQYF	TGCAGTGCTAGTGAACGGGGCCCACACACAGATACGCAGTATTTT
TRBV29-1	NA	TRBD1	TRBJ2-5	CSVEGGVLVETQYF	TGCAGCGTCGAAGGGGGCGTTTTAGTCGAGACCCAGTACTTC
TRBV9	many	NA	TRBJ2-5	CASSVAHQGETQYF	TGTGCCAGCAGCGTAGCCCACCAAGGGGAGACCCAGTACTTC
TRBV20-1	many	NA	TRBJ2-3	CSAETDTQYF	TGCAGTGCGGAAACAGATACGCAGTATTTT
TRBV5-1	NA	TRBD2	TRBJ2-1	CASSLVGLAENEQFF	TGCGCCAGCAGCTTGGTGGGACTAGCAGAAAATGAGCAGTTCTTC
TRBV20-1	many	TRBD1	TRBJ2-2	CSRDRENTGELFF	TGCAGTCGGGACAGGGAAAACACCGGGGAGCTGTTTTTT
TRBV28	many	NA	TRBJ2-2	CATQRWSTGELFF	TGTGCCACCCAGAGGTGGTCAACCGGGGAGCTGTTTTTT
TRBV12-5	NA	NA	TRBJ1-5	CASGLVLKQYSNQPQHF	TGTGCTAGTGGTTTGGTACTTAAACAATATAGCAATCAGCCCCAGCATTTT
TRBV20-1	NA	NA	TRBJ2-1	CSYGLAMTNEQFF	TGCAGTTACGGGCTAGCCATGACGAATGAGCAGTTCTTC
TRBV20-1	many	NA	TRBJ1-5	CSARDVNRYQPQHF	TGCAGTGCTAGAGATGTTAACAGATATCAGCCCCAGCATTTT
TRBV29-1	many	TRBD1	TRBJ2-3	CSVVQGAPDTQYF	TGCAGCGTAGTACAGGGGGCCCCAGATACGCAGTATTTT
TRBV20-1	many	NA	TRBJ1-3	CSARGATLGNTIYF	TGCAGTGCTAGAGGAGCCACTCTCGGAAACACCATATATTTT
TRBV20-1	many	NA	TRBJ2-2	CSAPGLANTGELFF	TGCAGTGCCCCGGGGCTCGCGAACACCGGGGAGCTGTTTTTT
TRBV20-1	many	NA	TRBJ2-1	CSARVTPGYNEQFF	TGCAGTGCTAGAGTGACTCCTGGCTACAATGAGCAGTTCTTC
TRBV3-1	few	NA	TRBJ2-3	CASSQESIGQYDTQYF	TGTGCCAGCAGCCAAGAGTCGATCGGGCAATACGATACGCAGTATTTT
TRBV10-3	many	TRBD1	TRBJ2-5	CAISGTGIGETQYF	TGTGCCATCAGTGGGACAGGGATAGGTGAGACCCAGTACTTC
TRBV29-1	few	TRBD2	TRBJ2-1	CSVEYPLAGNYNEQFF	TGCAGCGTTGAATACCCCTTAGCGGGAAACTACAATGAGCAGTTCTTC
TRBV12-3/TRBV12-4	many	NA	TRBJ2-5	CASSFRDIHQETQYF	TGTGCCAGCAGTTTCCGGGACATTCACCAAGAGACCCAGTACTTC
TRBV6-2/TRBV6-3	many	NA	TRBJ2-1	CASSYWGNSYNEQFF	TGTGCCAGCAGTTACTGGGGGAACTCCTACAATGAGCAGTTCTTC
TRBV5-5	few	NA	TRBJ2-1	CASRSHPRALNEQFF	TGTGCCAGCAGATCACACCCTCGGGCCCTCAATGAGCAGTTCTTC
TRBV6-1	NA	TRBD2	TRBJ2-3	CASRTGTNTDTQYF	TGTGCCAGCAGAACCGGGACTAACACAGATACGCAGTATTTT
TRBV12-3/TRBV12-4	NA	TRBD2	TRBJ2-1	CTFCLGYLGGRGFSNEQFF	TGTACCTTCTGTTTAGGTTATTTGGGCGGGAGAGGTTTTTCCAATGAGCAGTTCTTC
TRBV7-9	few	NA	TRBJ2-7	CASSPLSRAPYEQYF	TGTGCCAGCAGCCCCCTTTCGCGGGCACCCTACGAGCAGTACTTC
TRBV6-6	many	NA	TRBJ2-1	CASSYAIYNEQFF	TGTGCCAGCAGTTACGCTATCTACAATGAGCAGTTCTTC
TRBV7-2	few	NA	TRBJ2-5	CASSPGDPETQYF	TGTGCCAGCAGCCCCGGGGACCCAGAGACCCAGTACTTC
TRBV14	NA	NA	TRBJ2-4	CASSSRSLRAKNIQYF	TGTGCCAGCAGCTCTCGGAGTTTGCGAGCCAAAAACATTCAGTACTTC
TRBV5-6	few	NA	TRBJ2-7	CASSLGGPLYEQYF	TGTGCCAGCAGCTTGGGGGGACCTCTTTACGAGCAGTACTTC
TRBV29-1	many	TRBD1	TRBJ1-1	CSVESYPLTGGTEAFF	TGCAGCGTTGAATCCTACCCGCTAACAGGGGGCACTGAAGCTTTCTTT
TRBV12-1	NA	NA	TRBJ2-2	CASSFERQNTGELFF	TGTGCCAGCAGCTTTGAGAGACAGAACACCGGGGAGCTGTTTTTT
TRBV6-1	few	NA	TRBJ2-7	CASSEVGAVSYEQYF	TGTGCCAGCAGTGAAGTAGGAGCGGTATCCTACGAGCAGTACTTC
TRBV5-1	many	TRBD2	TRBJ2-7	CASSLGPGLAGNYEQYF	TGCGCCAGCAGCTTGGGCCCGGGACTAGCGGGAAACTACGAGCAGTACTTC
TRBV20-1	many	NA	TRBJ2-1	CSARDLAGNSYNEQFF	TGCAGTGCTAGAGATTTGGCCGGGAACTCCTACAATGAGCAGTTCTTC
TRBV6-1	NA	NA	TRBJ2-7	CASSRSDRAYEQYF	TGTGCCAGCAGTAGATCCGACAGAGCCTACGAGCAGTACTTC
TRBV29-1	few	NA	TRBJ2-7	CSVGSRGYEQYF	TGCAGCGTTGGTAGTCGCGGGTACGAGCAGTACTTC
TRBV12-3/TRBV12-4	NA	TRBD1	TRBJ2-7	CASSWVRDRGVNEQYF	TGTGCCAGCAGTTGGGTCCGGGACAGGGGTGTCAACGAGCAGTACTTC
TRBV2	many	TRBD1	TRBJ1-1	CARQGSLNTEAFF	TGTGCCAGACAGGGGTCACTGAACACTGAAGCTTTCTTT
TRBV4-1	NA	TRBD2	TRBJ2-1	CASSHPGTSGSRDEQFF	TGCGCCAGCAGCCACCCCGGGACTAGCGGGAGTAGGGATGAGCAGTTCTTC
TRBV6-6	many	NA	TRBJ2-1	CASSYYGSNEQFF	TGTGCCAGCAGTTACTACGGATCCAATGAGCAGTTCTTC
TRBV7-9	many	NA	TRBJ2-7	CASSSILTSYEQYF	TGTGCCAGCAGCTCAATTTTGACCTCCTACGAGCAGTACTTC
TRBV5-1	many	TRBD1	TRBJ1-1	CASSFSSGTVGTEAFF	TGCGCCAGCAGCTTCTCCTCCGGGACAGTGGGCACTGAAGCTTTCTTT
TRBV28	few	NA	TRBJ2-1	CASSQTGIYNEQFF	TGTGCCAGCAGTCAAACAGGGATCTACAATGAGCAGTTCTTC
TRBV5-1	many	NA	TRBJ2-1	CASSLSGGLHEQFF	TGCGCCAGCAGCTTGAGTGGGGGACTCCATGAGCAGTTCTTC
TRBV11-2	NA	TRBD2	TRBJ2-1	CASIGGLAGYNEQFF	TGTGCCAGCATCGGGGGACTAGCGGGATACAATGAGCAGTTCTTC
TRBV29-1	NA	NA	TRBJ2-7	CSVASSGRSEQYF	TGCAGCGTCGCCTCTTCCGGGAGATCCGAGCAGTACTTC
TRBV3-1	NA	NA	TRBJ2-7	CASSPNLLDLSEQYF	TGTGCCAGCAGCCCGAATTTACTGGACCTCTCCGAGCAGTACTTC
TRBV7-8	few	TRBD2	TRBJ2-2	CASSRGLAGVFGGELFF	TGTGCCAGCAGCCGGGGACTAGCGGGAGTCTTTGGCGGGGAGCTGTTTTTT
TRBV24-1	NA	TRBD1	TRBJ1-2	CATSDPGQGFDGYTF	TGTGCCACCAGTGATCCTGGACAGGGGTTTGATGGCTACACCTTC
TRBV20-1	few	NA	TRBJ2-7	CSARWGDSSYEQYF	TGCAGTGCTAGATGGGGGGACTCCTCCTACGAGCAGTACTTC
TRBV5-1	NA	NA	TRBJ1-3	CASSLQSSGNTIYF	TGCGCCAGCAGCTTGCAGAGCTCTGGAAACACCATATATTTT
TRBV20-1	many	NA	TRBJ2-1	CSASTPPGPNEQFF	TGCAGTGCTTCCACTCCTCCGGGACCCAATGAGCAGTTCTTC
TRBV5-1	NA	TRBD1	TRBJ2-5	CASSPSSGGQETQYF	TGCGCCAGCAGCCCATCATCAGGGGGACAAGAGACCCAGTACTTC
TRBV29-1	NA	NA	TRBJ2-3	CSVDPDRLNTDTQYF	TGCAGCGTTGACCCCGACAGGCTTAACACAGATACGCAGTATTTT
TRBV3-1	many	NA	TRBJ2-7	CASSPQKSLEQYF	TGTGCCAGCAGCCCCCAGAAGTCTCTCGAGCAGTACTTC
TRBV20-1	many	NA	TRBJ2-1	CSARRDWDYNEQFF	TGCAGTGCTAGGAGGGACTGGGACTACAATGAGCAGTTCTTC
TRBV2	NA	NA	TRBJ2-6	CASWLSSDSGANVLTF	TGTGCCTCGTGGTTAAGTAGCGACTCTGGGGCCAACGTCCTGACTTTC